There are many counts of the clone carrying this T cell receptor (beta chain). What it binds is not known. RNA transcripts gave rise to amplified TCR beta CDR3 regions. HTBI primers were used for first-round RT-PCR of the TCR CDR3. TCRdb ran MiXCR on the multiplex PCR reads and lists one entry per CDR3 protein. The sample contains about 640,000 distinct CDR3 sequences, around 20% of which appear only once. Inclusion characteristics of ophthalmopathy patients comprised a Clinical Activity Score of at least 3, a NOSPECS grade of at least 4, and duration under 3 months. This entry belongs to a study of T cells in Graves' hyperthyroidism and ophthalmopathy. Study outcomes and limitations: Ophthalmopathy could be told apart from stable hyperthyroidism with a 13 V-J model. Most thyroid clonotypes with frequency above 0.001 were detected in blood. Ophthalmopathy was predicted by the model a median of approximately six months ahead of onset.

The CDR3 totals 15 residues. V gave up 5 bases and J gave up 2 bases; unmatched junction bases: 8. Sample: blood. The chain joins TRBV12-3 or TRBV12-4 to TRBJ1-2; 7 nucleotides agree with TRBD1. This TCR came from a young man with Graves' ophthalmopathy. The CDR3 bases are TGTGCCAGCAGTCCTCGACAGGGAGCGAACTATGGCTACACCTTC. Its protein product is CASSPRQGANYGYTF.